The following is a T cell receptor (beta chain) sequence with its context. This entry belongs to a study of T cell changes during pregnancy in multiple sclerosis. Per the germline V gene, CDR1 is PRHDT and CDR2 is FYEKMQ (reference sequence). The CDR3 has 14 residues. V was shortened by 5 bases and J by 4 bases, with 14 bases between the two germline ends. Assay used: immunoSEQ multiplex PCR; TCRdb lists only in-frame clones, some missing. The sample has 100,000 or so clones; approximately 90% are singletons. The V and J genes are TRBV13 and TRBJ2-5, with a tentative D call TRBD1 (5 bases). The clonotype comes from a female donor in good health, enrolled as a control in a pregnancy study. Material: peripheral blood, obtained in the second trimester of pregnancy. CDR3 loop: CASSRLGLGETQYF. The CDR3 region has the DNA TGTGCCAGCAGCCGCCTGGGGCTAGGAGAGACCCAGTACTTC.